This T cell receptor beta chain was captured by sequencing in a study of shared clonotypes between healthy human individuals. TCRdb's copy holds only in-frame clones and misses some; the assay was immunoSEQ multiplex PCR. Of over a million clones in the sample, around 74% were seen once. The CDR3 runs to 11 residues. V was pared by 5 bases and J by 13 bases, with 6 bases of the junction left unmatched. CDR1 is SEHNR and CDR2 is FQNEAQ in the germline V gene (reference sequence). CD4+ cells yielded CD45RA+ naive and CD45RA-negative memory subsets. This receptor was taken from a young man in good health. The chain employs TRBV7-9 and TRBJ2-5, with 8 positions matching TRBD1. The sequenced sample consisted of memory CD4+ T cells sorted from blood. Subset defined: CD45RA-negative fraction. CDR3 sequence: CASSTGQGRYF. DNA for the CDR3: TGTGCCAGCAGCACAGGACAGGGACGGTACTTC.